Given below is one TCR beta chain in context. This record belongs to a study of blood T cell repertoires in COVID-19. Study information: Specimens from acute and convalescent COVID-19 originated in the United States, Italy and Spain.

Patients at the Seattle site were enrolled during active infection and followed longitudinally. Per the original data handling: Amplification from reference gene primers served as the basis for estimated nucleated cell counts. The assay was immunoSEQ multiplex PCR, and TCRdb's table has in-frame clones only and misses some. V and J calls and clone size follow that table, whereas D and trimming were derived from the DNA. The data hold roughly 130,000 clones, with 90% observed a single time. V was clipped by 5 bases and J by 5 bases, with 15 bases between them. Germline lookup yields CDR1 GTSNPN and CDR2 SVGIG (reference sequence). There are 14 residues in the CDR3.

The TCR sequence derives from a man between 60 and 75 years old with COVID-19, enrolled during active disease. This chain connects TRBV30 to TRBJ1-4, with D tentatively TRBD1 (6 bases). The sequencing input was peripheral blood. The DNA for the CDR3 is TGTGCCTGGGCGCGGGGGCAGGGGAATGAAAAACTGTTTTTT. Translating gives CAWARGQGNEKLFF.